This passage covers 12 T cell receptor beta chains from one sample sequenced in a study of cytomegalovirus exposure and HLA in healthy donors. Only in-frame clones appear in the TCRdb table, and some are missing; sequencing was by immunoSEQ multiplex PCR. The repertoire includes about 130,000 clones, roughly 89% of them detected once, and approximately 10% sits in the top ten. Sequenced sample: PBMCs. These receptors came from a young woman in good health and CMV-seropositive.

V and J are TRBV6-6 and TRBJ2-7; TRBD1 matches at 10 bases. Germline loops: CDR1 MNHNY, CDR2 SVGAGI (reference sequence). Losses at the gene ends were 7 bases for V and 3 bases for J; bases not matched to a gene: 6. The CDR3 loop spans 14 amino acids. The CDR3 DNA sequence: TGTGCCAGCAACAACCGGGACAGGGGCTACGAGCAGTACTTC. This translates into CASNNRDRGYEQYF.

On this clone itself: Compared with germline, one end of the junction differs, possibly owing to a read error. Other nucleotide sequences from this sample produce the same CDR3. The chain employs TRBV6-6 and TRBJ2-7; the match to TRBD1 covers 7 bases. Germline-derived CDR1 and CDR2 are MNHNY and SVGAGI (reference sequence). This CDR3 is 15 amino acids long. The CDR3 nucleotides read TGTGCCAGCAGTTACAGAGGGGGCAGTTTATACGAGCAGTACTTT. Protein product: CASSYRGGSLYEQYF.

V usage is TRBV4-2 and J usage is TRBJ1-4, with D possibly matching TRBD1 (5 bases). Trimming cost V 5 bases and J 5 bases, with 18 bases left between them. Germline lookup yields CDR1 LGHNA and CDR2 YNFKEQ. This CDR3 region has 16 residues. CDR3 amino acids: CASSGRGGSRNEKLFF. The DNA of the CDR3 is TGTGCCAGCAGCGGGAGGGGCGGCAGTCGGAATGAAAAACTGTTTTTT.

The chain couples TRBV5-6 to TRBJ1-1; D not resolved. This CDR3 region has 12 residues. Looked up from germline, CDR1 is SGHDT and CDR2 is YYEEEE. The germline V and J ends were trimmed by 0 bases and 5 bases, with 5 bases remaining between them. CDR3 residues: CASSLGYTEAFF. CDR3 sequence (DNA): TGTGCCAGCAGCTTGGGCTATACTGAAGCTTTCTTT.

The chain combines TRBV28 with TRBJ1-2; a possible D gene is TRBD1 (6 bases). V was pared by 6 bases and J by 4 bases, with 18 bases between. Germline CDR1 and CDR2: MDHEN and SYDVKM. The CDR3 totals 15 residues. The CDR3 DNA sequence: TGTGCCAGCAGATATAAAACAGGGTTGGGCTATGGCTACACCTTC. Translation gives CASRYKTGLGYGYTF.

The V and J genes are TRBV4-1 and TRBJ2-7; 8 bases are a match to TRBD1. Germline V gene lookup returns CDR1 MGHRA and CDR2 YSYEKL. This CDR3 is 13 amino acids long. The junction had 5 bases not matched to a gene; V was cut back by 3 bases and J by 7 bases. CDR3: CASSQWTGQEQYF. CDR3 nucleotides: TGCGCCAGCAGCCAGTGGACAGGGCAAGAGCAGTACTTC.

The gene calls are TRBV7-6 and TRBJ1-1; D is possibly TRBD1 (5 bases). CDR1 and CDR2 (germline): SGHVS, FNYEAQ. Trimming removed 5 bases at V and 4 bases at J, with 23 bases between. The CDR3 has 17 amino acids. CDR3 sequence reads: CASSDLPAGYVGTEAFF. The CDR3 DNA follows: TGTGCCAGCAGCGACCTTCCGGCAGGGTACGTTGGCACTGAAGCTTTCTTT.

The rearrangement links TRBV6-1 to TRBJ1-4, with D perhaps TRBD1 (6 bases). The CDR3 covers 14 residues. Trimming pared 7 bases from V and 3 bases from J, leaving 12 bases between. CDR1 is MNHNS and CDR2 is SASEGT in the germline V gene. The DNA for the CDR3 is TGTGCCAGCATCCCAGGGGCGGCTAATGAAAAACTGTTTTTT. Translation: CASIPGAANEKLFF.

The chain employs TRBV10-3 and TRBJ1-3, with a possible D match to TRBD1 (5 bases). Trimming pared 10 bases from V and 7 bases from J, leaving 14 bases between. CDR3 length equals 12 residues. The germline gives CDR1 ENHRY, CDR2 SYGVKD. CDR3 sequence (DNA): TGTGCCACGGAGGGGAGCGGGAACACCATATATTTT. Its protein is CATEGSGNTIYF.

The V gene is TRBV28, the J gene TRBJ1-4, with D unresolved. CDR1 is MDHEN, CDR2 SYDVKM, per germline. Trimming stripped 6 bases from V and 8 bases from J, with 13 bases between. There are 13 residues in the CDR3. CDR3 coding DNA: TGTGCCAGCAGAGACCCCATGAGGGAAAAACTGTTTTTT. This encodes CASRDPMREKLFF.

The chain couples TRBV2 to TRBJ2-1, with 7 nucleotides matching TRBD2. V lost 8 bases and J lost 4; bases outside the gene matches: 8. The CDR3 has 14 amino acids. Germline V gene lookup returns CDR1 SNHLY and CDR2 FYNNEI. The CDR3 nucleotides read TGTGCCAGCGCGAGGTCTAGCGGTTACAATGAGCAGTTCTTC. It translates to CASARSSGYNEQFF. The full variable domain, with the rest looked up from reference TRBV2 and TRBJ2-1, is EPEVTQTPSHQVTQMGQEVILRCVPISNHLYFYWYRQILGQKVEFLVSFYNNEISEKSEIFDDQFSVERPDGSNFTLKIRSTKLEDSAMYFCASARSSGYNEQFFGPGTRLTVL.

This sequence joins TRBV11-3 and TRBJ2-6; 8 nucleotides align to TRBD2. The germline V gene has CDR1 SGHNT and CDR2 YENEEA. The ends lost 1 base at V and 2 bases at J; junction bases unmatched: 10. The CDR3 runs 19 residues. The CDR3 is CASSLVTIGGAAGANVLTF. The CDR3 bases are TGTGCCAGCAGCTTAGTTACGATCGGGGGGGCCGCTGGGGCCAACGTCCTGACTTTC. The whole variable domain, filled in from reference TRBV11-3 and TRBJ2-6, reads EAGVVQSPRYKIIEKKQPVAFWCNPISGHNTLYWYLQNLGQGPELLIRYENEEAVDDSQLPKDRFSAERLKGVDSTLKIQPAELGDSAVYLCASSLVTIGGAAGANVLTFGAGSRLTVL.